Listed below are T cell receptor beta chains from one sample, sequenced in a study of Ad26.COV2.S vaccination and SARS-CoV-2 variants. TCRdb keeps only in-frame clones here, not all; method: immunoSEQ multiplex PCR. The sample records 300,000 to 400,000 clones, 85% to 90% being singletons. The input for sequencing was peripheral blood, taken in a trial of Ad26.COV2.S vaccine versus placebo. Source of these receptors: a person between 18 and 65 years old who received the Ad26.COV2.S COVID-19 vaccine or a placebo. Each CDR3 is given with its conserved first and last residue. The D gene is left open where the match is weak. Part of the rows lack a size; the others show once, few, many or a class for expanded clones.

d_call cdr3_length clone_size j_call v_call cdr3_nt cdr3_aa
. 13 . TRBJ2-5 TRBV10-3 TGTGCCATCAGTTCAGGTCTCGAAGAGACCCAGTACTTC CAISSGLEETQYF
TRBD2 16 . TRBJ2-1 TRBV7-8 TGTGCCAGCAGCTTTTCCCTAGCGGGGAGTACAAATGAGCAGTTCTTC CASSFSLAGSTNEQFF
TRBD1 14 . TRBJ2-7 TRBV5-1 TGCGCCAGCAGCCTGGACAGGGGGCCCTACGAGCAGTACTTC CASSLDRGPYEQYF
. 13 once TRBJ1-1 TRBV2 TGTGCCAGCAGTGAACCGGAGTTCACTGAAGCTTTCTTT CASSEPEFTEAFF
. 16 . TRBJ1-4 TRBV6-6 TGTGCCAGCAGTTACCCGCCGGGGAAGACTAATGAAAAACTGTTTTTT CASSYPPGKTNEKLFF
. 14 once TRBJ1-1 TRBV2 TGTGCCAGCAGTGAACGTCTTACACAGACTGAAGCTTTCTTT CASSERLTQTEAFF
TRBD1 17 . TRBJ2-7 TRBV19 TGTGCCAGTAGTATAGGGGATGGGGACAGGTTCTCCTACGAGCAGTACTTC CASSIGDGDRFSYEQYF
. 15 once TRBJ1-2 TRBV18 TGTGCCAGCTCCCCCGAGACGGGGCCTAACTATGGCTACACCTTC CASSPETGPNYGYTF
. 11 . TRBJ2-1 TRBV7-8 TGTGCCAGCAGCTTAGATGATGAGCAGTTCTTC CASSLDDEQFF
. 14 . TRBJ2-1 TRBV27 TGTGCCAGCAGTATCGGGACGCCCTACAATGAGCAGTTCTTC CASSIGTPYNEQFF
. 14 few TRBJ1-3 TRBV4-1 TGCGCCAGCAGCCAAGAAGGGAGGGGAAACACCATATATTTT CASSQEGRGNTIYF
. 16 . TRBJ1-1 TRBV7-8 TGTGCCAGCAGCTTTTCGAACAGGGAAATGAACACTGAAGCTTTCTTT CASSFSNREMNTEAFF
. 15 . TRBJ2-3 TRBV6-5 TGTGCCAGCAGTTTATCAACTAACCGACTCGATACGCAGTATTTT CASSLSTNRLDTQYF
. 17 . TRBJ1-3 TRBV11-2 TGTGCCAGCAGCTTTACCAGGGCAACCTTCTCTGGAAACACCATATATTTT CASSFTRATFSGNTIYF
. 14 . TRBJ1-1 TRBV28 TGTGCCAGCAGTTTCAGTCCAGGGAACACTGAAGCTTTCTTT CASSFSPGNTEAFF
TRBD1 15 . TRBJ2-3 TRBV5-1 TGCGCCAGCAGCATGGGACAGGGGGGCACAGATACGCAGTATTTT CASSMGQGGTDTQYF
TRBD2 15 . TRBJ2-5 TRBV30 TGTGCCTGGAGTGTAATAGCGGGAGATATGGAGACCCAGTACTTC CAWSVIAGDMETQYF
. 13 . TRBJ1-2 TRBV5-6 TGTGCCAGCAGTATGCAGACTAACTATGGCTACACCTTC CASSMQTNYGYTF
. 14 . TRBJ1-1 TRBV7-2 TGTGCCAGCAGCCTCGGGCCTCATAGGGCTGAAGCTTTCTTT CASSLGPHRAEAFF
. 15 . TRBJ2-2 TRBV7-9 TGTGCCAGCAATACCAGATGGAGACACACCGGGGAGCTGTTTTTT CASNTRWRHTGELFF